This TCR beta chain is from a study of T cell responses to AZD1222 COVID-19 vaccine. The wider study: Second-dose groups at about 4 or about 12 weeks were pooled.

General study findings and limits: Most donors were white British and more were female, and clonal diversity was possibly underestimated. Vaccination with two AZD1222 doses was followed by a rise in Spike-specific TCR breadth and depth.

TCRdb's copy holds only in-frame clones and misses some; the assay was immunoSEQ multiplex PCR. Of approximately 110,000 clones in the sample, around 84% were seen once. CDR3 length equals 14 residues. The junction had 6 bases not matched to a gene; V was cut back by 6 bases and J by 7 bases. Looked up from germline, CDR1 is MNHEY and CDR2 is SVGAGI. With respect to this clone: Its matching antigen is unknown.

The origin of this receptor is an adult in good health. The chain employs TRBV6-5 and TRBJ2-2, with 9 bases aligning to TRBD2. Sequenced material: peripheral blood, taken on day 0 of AZD1222 vaccination. CDR3 coding DNA: TGTGCCAGCAGAGGCGGGGGGGCCGGCGGGGAGCTGTTTTTT. Translation gives CASRGGGAGGELFF.